Below, 13 T cell receptor beta chains from the same sample are listed, as sequenced in a study of OX40 agonist ivuxolimab in advanced cancers. Method: immunoSEQ multiplex PCR; TCRdb's copy keeps in-frame clones and lacks some. The sample records several thousand clones, approximately 90% being singletons. Sequenced here: CD4+ or CD8+ T cells sorted from blood, sampled in a trial of the OX40 agonist ivuxolimab. The receptors derive from an adult with an advanced solid tumor such as melanoma, head and neck, liver or kidney cancer.

The genes are TRBV15 and TRBJ2-1; either TRBD1 or TRBD2 may fit D (5 bases each). Germline values: CDR1 LNHNV, CDR2 YYDKDF (reference sequence). V was trimmed by 3 bases and J by 12 bases, leaving 9 bases between them. This CDR3 has 11 residues. The CDR3 reads CATSSGTGQFF. In DNA, the CDR3 is TGTGCCACCAGCAGCGGGACGGGGCAGTTCTTC.

The V and J genes are TRBV4-1 and TRBJ1-1; 9 nucleotides line up with TRBD1. Germline CDR1 reads MGHRA; CDR2 reads YSYEKL. The J segment lost 1 base and the V segment lost 0 bases, leaving 6 bases of the junction unmatched. CDR3 length: 17 residues. CDR3 nucleotide sequence: TGCGCCAGCAGCCAAGACCCCGGACAGGGGTGGAACACTGAAGCTTTCTTT. Translating it yields CASSQDPGQGWNTEAFF.

This clone is a singleton in its sample. The chain couples TRBV10-3 to TRBJ2-7; D is possibly TRBD1 (5 bases). V was clipped by 9 bases and J by 5 bases, with 11 bases between them. Per germline, CDR1 ENHRY and CDR2 SYGVKD. CDR3 length equals 11 residues. Here the CDR3 DNA reads TGTGCCATACGACAGAGCCACGAGCAGTACTTC. Protein: CAIRQSHEQYF.

V is TRBV7-9 and J is TRBJ2-7; 10 bases fit TRBD1. CDR3 length equals 16 residues. CDR1 and CDR2 from the germline V gene are SEHNR and FQNEAQ (reference sequence). Unmatched junction bases numbered 10, after V lost 5 bases and J lost 3 bases. CDR3 sequence reads: CASSLAPGQGLYEQYF. The CDR3 region has the DNA TGTGCCAGCAGCCTCGCCCCGGGACAGGGGCTCTACGAGCAGTACTTC. Looking up the rest from reference TRBV7-9 and TRBJ2-7 gives the full variable domain: DTGVSQNPRHKITKRGQNVTFRCDPISEHNRLYWYRQTLGQGPEFLTYFQNEAQLEKSRLLSDRFSAERPKGSFSTLEIQRTEQGDSAMYLCASSLAPGQGLYEQYFGPGTRLTVT.

The V gene is TRBV9, the J gene TRBJ2-7; D possibly corresponds to TRBD1 (5 bases). Germline-derived CDR1 and CDR2 are SGDLS and YYNGEE. The CDR3 has 14 residues. Trimming shortened V by 3 bases and J by 1 base, and 11 bases separated the two germline ends. The CDR3 coding sequence is TGTGCCAGCAGCGCTTCGGCAGGGTCCTACGAGCAGTACTTC. Translating it yields CASSASAGSYEQYF.

This clone was seen once. The chain joins TRBV5-4 to TRBJ2-7, with D tentatively TRBD1 or TRBD2 (5 bases each). Between the trimmed V and J ends, which lost 4 bases and 0 bases, there was a span of 11 bases. Germline V gene sequence: CDR1 SGHNT, CDR2 YYREEE (reference sequence). The CDR3 length is 14 residues. The CDR3 sequence is CASSRGPVSYEQYF. The DNA of the CDR3 is TGTGCCAGCAGCAGGGGACCCGTCTCCTACGAGCAGTACTTC.

The J gene is TRBJ1-2, the V gene TRBV5-6; D might be TRBD1 (5 bases). Germline CDR1 reads SGHDT; CDR2 reads YYEEEE. CDR3 length: 16 residues. V was shortened by 0 bases and J by 8 bases, with 20 bases between the two germline ends. The CDR3 bases are TGTGCCAGCAGCTTGGGCGGAGTGCAGGGACGAAGGGGCTACACCTTC. It encodes CASSLGGVQGRRGYTF.

This sequence joins TRBV7-2 and TRBJ2-7; D might be TRBD2 (6 bases). The CDR3 is made up of 15 amino acids. Germline CDR1 and CDR2: SGHTA and FQGNSA. Trimming took 6 bases from V and 2 from J, leaving 17 bases between them. The CDR3 coding sequence is TGTGCCAGCAGTCGATTCGGGGGTCCCACCTACGAGCAGTACTTC. This translates into CASSRFGGPTYEQYF.

The V call is TRBV14, the J call TRBJ2-7; D is unclear. CDR3 length equals 14 residues. CDR1 and CDR2 from the germline V gene are SGHDN and FVKESK. The V end was cut by 0 bases, the J end by 2 bases, with 8 bases between. In nucleotides, the CDR3 is TGTGCCAGCAGCCAAGATCCCGCTACCTACGAGCAGTACTTC. It yields the protein CASSQDPATYEQYF. Full variable domain (missing parts from reference TRBV14 and TRBJ2-7): EAGVTQFPSHSVIEKGQTVTLRCDPISGHDNLYWYRRVMGKEIKFLLHFVKESKQDESGMPNNRFLAERTGGTYSTLKVQPAELEDSGVYFCASSQDPATYEQYFGPGTRLTVT.

The chain is built from TRBV6-9 and TRBJ2-7, with D maybe TRBD2 (5 bases). CDR1 and CDR2 (germline): MNHGY, SVAAGI. Trimming pared 3 bases from V and 1 base from J, leaving 10 bases between. The CDR3 is 14 residues long. The CDR3 DNA reads TGTGCCAGCAGTTACTCCTCGGGATCCTACGAGCAGTACTTC. This gives the protein CASSYSSGSYEQYF.

This clone was recorded only once. The rearrangement uses TRBV7-9 and TRBJ2-7; 8 nucleotides match TRBD1. The germline V gene encodes CDR1 SEHNR and CDR2 FQNEAQ (reference sequence). Trimming removed 4 bases from V and 6 bases from J; junction bases left unmatched: 2. The CDR3 is 12 residues long. The CDR3 here is CASSSRGLEQYF. The CDR3 DNA reads as TGTGCCAGCAGCTCCAGGGGGCTCGAGCAGTACTTC.

CDR3 sequence: CASSLTGTGLGYTF. The CDR3 coding sequence is TGCGCCAGCAGCCTGACCGGGACCGGGCTTGGCTACACCTTC. The genes are TRBV5-1 and TRBJ1-2; D possibly corresponds to TRBD1 (5 bases). The germline V gene encodes CDR1 SGHRS and CDR2 YFSETQ. There are 14 residues in the CDR3. V lost 4 bases and J 7 bases, leaving 17 bases between the germline ends.

The genes are TRBV4-3 and TRBJ2-7; D might be TRBD1 or TRBD2, each matching 5 bases. Trimming shortened V by 2 bases and J by 4 bases, and 9 bases separated the two germline ends. Germline V lookup: CDR1 LGHNA, CDR2 YSLEER. The CDR3 totals 13 residues. Written as DNA, the CDR3 is TGCGCCAGCAGCCAACCTGGGGGTTACGAGCAGTACTTC. This codes for CASSQPGGYEQYF.